The present entry profiles one T cell receptor beta chain with its context. The data originate from a study of shared clonotypes between healthy human individuals. Overall study context: Three men and a couple of women, aged 18 to 49, were donors.

Trimming stripped 2 bases from V and 2 bases from J, with 8 bases between. Germline-derived CDR1 and CDR2 are SEHNR and FQNEAQ (reference sequence). The CDR3 has 14 amino acids. Unsorted samples relied on around 100 million PBMCs, which served as the source of genomic DNA. Genomic DNA belonging to each subset was distributed in equal measure over several immunoSEQ plates. Libraries were prepared by immunoSEQ multiplex PCR; TCRdb keeps only in-frame clonotypes and omits some of them. The repertoire holds around 480,000 clones, with about 79% as singletons. The clonotype was recovered from a woman in her thirties or forties in good health. Some clones in this sample may be carry-over from other donors' samples. Specimen: PBMCs. The chain joins TRBV7-9 to TRBJ2-3, with D unclear. The CDR3 DNA reads TGTGCCAGCAGCTTAAACTCGTTCACAGATACGCAGTATTTT. Amino acid sequence: CASSLNSFTDTQYF.